Each of the 9 T cell receptor beta chains below was sequenced from the same sample in a study of blood T cell repertoires in COVID-19. Data came from immunoSEQ multiplex PCR; TCRdb stores just in-frame clones and leaves some out. The sample shows about 440,000 clones, around 89% of them seen only once. Sequenced input: peripheral blood. The receptor source for this set is a woman aged 25 to 45 with acute or convalescent COVID-19.

CDR3 sequence (DNA): TGTGCCAGCAGTTCTCCCACAGGGGGGGGTAATTCACCCCTCCACTTT. It encodes CASSSPTGGGNSPLHF. The chain has TRBV28 and TRBJ1-6, with 8 bases aligning to TRBD1. The CDR3 contains 16 residues. After removal of 4 bases from V and 6 bases from J, the junction contained 8 bases not matched to a gene. The germline CDR1 and CDR2 sequences are MDHEN and SYDVKM.

V and J are TRBV3-1 (or the pseudogene TRBV3-2) and TRBJ2-7, with a tentative D call TRBD2 (5 bases). The V gene's germline CDR1 is LGHDT and CDR2 YNNKEL (reference sequence). The ends were cut back, 0 bases at V and 5 bases at J, with 17 bases in the middle. The CDR3 runs 16 residues. CDR3 nucleotides: TGTGCCAGCAGCCAAGATTTGAGGGCTGGGAGAAACGAGCAGTACTTC. It yields the protein CASSQDLRAGRNEQYF.

V is TRBV6-2 or TRBV6-3 and J is TRBJ2-7, with unresolved D. V was pared by 6 bases and J by 6 bases, with 21 bases between. The CDR3 loop spans 15 amino acids. Looked up from germline, CDR1 is MNHEY and CDR2 is SVGEGT. As DNA, the CDR3 is TGTGCCAGCAGCCCCCTTCAGGATAGACCGTCCGAGCAGTACTTC. Its protein is CASSPLQDRPSEQYF.

This clone was seen more than once but under ten times. CDR3 DNA: TGTGCCAGCAGCCCCACAGCGGGCACCGGGGAGCTGTTTTTT. It encodes CASSPTAGTGELFF. V is TRBV3-1 (or the pseudogene TRBV3-2) and J is TRBJ2-2; a weak D match, TRBD2 (6 bases). CDR1 and CDR2 from the germline V gene are LGHDT and YNNKEL (reference sequence). Trimming removed 4 bases at V and 4 bases at J, with 10 bases between. The CDR3 runs 14 residues.

The rearrangement links TRBV9 to TRBJ2-2; 8 bases map to TRBD2. The V segment lost 1 base and the J segment 7 bases; nucleotides outside the gene matches: 9. Germline V gene lookup returns CDR1 SGDLS and CDR2 YYNGEE. The CDR3 loop spans 16 amino acids. As DNA, the CDR3 is TGTGCCAGCAGCGTATACTCGGGGGGGCCTATCGGGGAGCTGTTTTTT. Translating gives CASSVYSGGPIGELFF.

The rearrangement uses TRBV7-3 and TRBJ2-2, with TRBD1 identical over 7 bases. This CDR3 is 15 amino acids long. Germline V lookup: CDR1 SGHTA, CDR2 FQGTGA. V shed 6 bases, J shed 3 bases, and the junction held 7 bases outside the gene matches. This chain's CDR3 is CASSLQGRDTGELFF. The CDR3 nucleotides are TGTGCCAGCAGTTTACAGGGGCGGGACACCGGGGAGCTGTTTTTT.

V is TRBV5-6 and J is TRBJ2-3; D is perhaps TRBD2 (5 bases). V lost 1 base and J 1 base, leaving 13 bases between the germline ends. Germline CDR1 is SGHDT and CDR2 is YYEEEE. The CDR3 has 16 residues. The CDR3 nucleotides read TGTGCCAGCAGCTTGTCCGGGGTTCGGGGCACAGATACGCAGTATTTT. This gives the protein CASSLSGVRGTDTQYF.

The rearrangement links TRBV7-7 to TRBJ2-5, with D possibly TRBD2 on 6 matching bases. The length of the CDR3 is 17 residues. V lost 5 bases, J lost 4 bases, and 23 bases lay in between. The germline V gene encodes CDR1 SSHAT and CDR2 FNYEAQ (reference sequence). CDR3 amino acids: CASSPPRDFPALETQYF. The CDR3 DNA sequence: TGTGCCAGCAGCCCTCCCCGGGACTTTCCTGCTTTAGAGACCCAGTACTTC.

The chain links TRBV7-5 to TRBJ2-7; TRBD1, as called in the table, went unchecked against the DNA. TRBV7-5 is deemed a pseudogene. This CDR3 spans 14 amino acids. The CDR3 nucleotides are TGTGCCAGAAGCTTAGCGGGACACTCCTACGAGCAGTACTTC. This gives the protein CARSLAGHSYEQYF.